This T cell receptor (beta chain) appears in the sequencing data of a study of metastatic and nonmetastatic thyroid tumors. Study-level results: In blood and tumor, TCR beta diversity was reportedly significantly higher in malignant thyroid tumors than in benign nodules.

Under the authors' procedure: In papillary thyroid cancer, a distant-metastasis classifier was built using CDR3 differences across clinicopathological groups. MiXCR re-clonotyped the PCR reads for TCRdb. The V and J calls and clone size are TCRdb's, not the authors'. This table holds a few thousand clones, about a third found once. All patients were untreated before thyroid surgery. Worth noting for this clone: Its antigen remains unknown.

The CDR3 spans 11 residues. V dropped 4 bases and J dropped 7 bases, with 7 bases sitting between them. The TCR sequence derives from a female donor with papillary thyroid cancer or a benign thyroid nodule (not recorded which). Some clones in this sample may be carry-over from other donors' samples. Sequencing was done on a sample of adjacent normal tissue. The chain carries TRBV12-3 or TRBV12-4 and TRBJ1-2; tentatively, D is TRBD1 (5 bases). The CDR3, as DNA: TGTGCCAGCAGTTCGGGGGTTGGCTACACCTTC. This sequence encodes CASSSGVGYTF.